This is a list of T cell receptor beta chains from one sample in a study of response to subunit inactivated influenza vaccine. TCRdb passed the RT-PCR reads through MiXCR, listing each CDR3 protein once. There are hundreds of thousands of distinct CDR3 sequences in the sample; roughly 14% occur only once, and roughly 12% lies in the top ten. The material was PBMCs from blood, obtained 12 days after vaccination. Receptor source: a man in his fifties who received an inactivated influenza vaccine. The conserved cysteine and the conserved F or W are not part of the CDR3 here. The order of the fields is V gene, D gene, J gene, CDR3 protein. D genes are given only for firm matches.

V gene: TRBV29-1
D gene: TRBD2
J gene: TRBJ2-7
CDR3 protein: SVGPVFLRYLLAGADEQY

V gene: TRBV6-1
D gene: NA
J gene: TRBJ1-1
CDR3 protein: ASSERGNTEAF

V gene: TRBV5-1
D gene: NA
J gene: TRBJ2-1
CDR3 protein: ASSGQGTLSSYNEQF

V gene: TRBV4-1
D gene: NA
J gene: TRBJ2-7
CDR3 protein: ASSRPTAGTYEQY

V gene: TRBV7-9
D gene: TRBD1
J gene: TRBJ2-3
CDR3 protein: ASSLPRQGRFTDTQY

V gene: TRBV12-3/TRBV12-4
D gene: TRBD1
J gene: TRBJ2-7
CDR3 protein: ASSTGTGRYEQY

V gene: TRBV29-1
D gene: TRBD1
J gene: TRBJ1-1
CDR3 protein: SVPRQGGNTEAF

V gene: TRBV5-1
D gene: NA
J gene: TRBJ2-7
CDR3 protein: ASSEVAGPSYEQY

V gene: TRBV5-1
D gene: TRBD2
J gene: TRBJ2-1
CDR3 protein: ASRIGTSGNNEQF

V gene: TRBV5-1
D gene: NA
J gene: TRBJ2-7
CDR3 protein: ASSRLGGFSYEQY

V gene: TRBV10-3
D gene: TRBD1
J gene: TRBJ1-1
CDR3 protein: AISGEAGGYTEAF

V gene: TRBV7-2
D gene: NA
J gene: TRBJ2-2
CDR3 protein: ASSRDWYGELF

V gene: TRBV2
D gene: TRBD2
J gene: TRBJ2-3
CDR3 protein: ASPELFIVGGGNSDTQY

V gene: TRBV29-1
D gene: NA
J gene: TRBJ1-3
CDR3 protein: SARDLKGAGNTIY

V gene: TRBV25-1
D gene: NA
J gene: TRBJ2-6
CDR3 protein: ASSESGSGANVLT

V gene: TRBV20-1
D gene: TRBD2
J gene: TRBJ2-1
CDR3 protein: SARAGLAGLYNEQF

V gene: TRBV5-1
D gene: TRBD1
J gene: TRBJ2-7
CDR3 protein: ASSILGQVSVDEQY

V gene: TRBV5-6
D gene: TRBD2
J gene: TRBJ2-1
CDR3 protein: ASSLAGAGGPQF

V gene: TRBV6-2/TRBV6-3
D gene: TRBD1
J gene: TRBJ2-5
CDR3 protein: ASSYRPGQGQETQY

V gene: TRBV6-2/TRBV6-3
D gene: NA
J gene: TRBJ2-7
CDR3 protein: ASSYGLVGWGQQY

V gene: TRBV7-6
D gene: TRBD2
J gene: TRBJ2-1
CDR3 protein: ASSRGLAGEWREQF

V gene: TRBV28
D gene: TRBD1
J gene: TRBJ2-1
CDR3 protein: ASSLSPGQGLYNEQF

V gene: TRBV5-1
D gene: NA
J gene: TRBJ2-7
CDR3 protein: ASSLAGRTTGEQY

V gene: TRBV14
D gene: NA
J gene: TRBJ2-1
CDR3 protein: ASSHLTRDYNEQF

V gene: TRBV7-9
D gene: TRBD1
J gene: TRBJ2-1
CDR3 protein: ASSQPGQGATDEQF

V gene: TRBV3-1
D gene: NA
J gene: TRBJ1-5
CDR3 protein: ASSQEINQPQH

V gene: TRBV28
D gene: NA
J gene: TRBJ1-5
CDR3 protein: ASRLGTHGNQPQH

V gene: TRBV7-6
D gene: NA
J gene: TRBJ2-7
CDR3 protein: ASSQAGRSYEQY

V gene: TRBV5-1
D gene: NA
J gene: TRBJ2-5
CDR3 protein: ASSLRVGGSGQETQY

V gene: TRBV28
D gene: TRBD2
J gene: TRBJ2-7
CDR3 protein: ASSSLGWSSGTWPLYEQY

V gene: TRBV11-3
D gene: NA
J gene: TRBJ2-5
CDR3 protein: ASSKRLTGQETQY

V gene: TRBV20-1
D gene: TRBD2
J gene: TRBJ2-2
CDR3 protein: SARAGGPSGELF

V gene: TRBV4-2
D gene: TRBD1
J gene: TRBJ2-3
CDR3 protein: ASSPLGGQGHTDTQY

V gene: TRBV6-5
D gene: NA
J gene: TRBJ1-5
CDR3 protein: ASSSSPGVPGGQPQH

V gene: TRBV7-9
D gene: NA
J gene: TRBJ2-1
CDR3 protein: ASSLMDNEQF